The T cell receptor beta chain under discussion was sequenced for a study of CD8 T cells in Susac syndrome. General study points: The authors acknowledged that the study's TCR sequencing and HLA analysis involved relatively few individuals.

RNA was extracted with the RNeasy kit, and a quantity of about 0.5 to 1 ug was reverse transcribed using random hexamers. TCR beta CDR3 was amplified by immunoSEQ multiplex PCR. This amplification extended across 54 Vbeta and 13 Jbeta segments. TCRdb passed the immunoSEQ multiplex PCR reads through MiXCR, listing each CDR3 protein once. The sample has under 350,000 distinct CDR3 sequences; roughly nine tenths are singletons. Worth noting for this clonotype: What it binds is not known.

TCR beta from blood CD8+ and CD4+ T cells was sequenced. Through negative isolation, CD4+ and CD8+ T cells were obtained, while TEMRA cells were enriched using FACS. This CDR3 spans 14 amino acids. Trimming took 4 bases from V and 0 from J, leaving 7 bases between them. The chain joins TRBV12-3 or TRBV12-4 to TRBJ1-3; no reliable D call. The material sequenced was CD4+ T cells from PBMCs. This sequence was found in a human donor with multiple sclerosis. The chain's CDR3 is CASSSDLSGNTIYF. The CDR3, as DNA: TGTGCCAGCAGTTCCGACCTCTCTGGAAACACCATATATTTT.